A single sample is the source of the 9 T cell receptor beta chains below, sequenced in a study of blood T cell repertoires in COVID-19. Sequencing used immunoSEQ multiplex PCR; TCRdb keeps in-frame clones, though not all of them. The sample yields roughly 150,000 clones, about four fifths seen once. Sequencing was carried out using peripheral blood. All receptors come from a woman of 80 years or more with acute or convalescent COVID-19.

The chain links TRBV12-3 or TRBV12-4 to TRBJ2-5, with 9 bases aligning to TRBD1. Losses at the gene ends were 6 bases for V and 5 bases for J; bases not matched to a gene: 1. The CDR3 has 12 residues. The CDR3 is CASRGTGETQYF. CDR3 DNA: TGTGCCAGCAGAGGGACAGGGGAGACCCAGTACTTC.

The chain employs TRBV7-8 and TRBJ2-1; no clear D. The V end was cut by 5 bases, the J end by 5 bases, with 7 bases between. This CDR3 is built from 12 residues. Germline CDR1 reads SGHVS; CDR2 reads FQNEAQ. CDR3 sequence (DNA): TGTGCCAGCAGCACCCGGGACAATGAGCAGTTCTTC. It yields the protein CASSTRDNEQFF.

This chain joins TRBV18 and TRBJ2-1; 12 bases agree with TRBD2. This CDR3 contains 17 residues. Germline lookup yields CDR1 KGHSH and CDR2 LQKENI. Trimming at V came to 6 bases and at J to 4 bases, leaving 10 bases not matched to a gene. This chain's CDR3 is CASSPKLGLAGYNEQFF. In nucleotides, the CDR3 is TGTGCCAGCTCCCCTAAGCTCGGACTAGCGGGATACAATGAGCAGTTCTTC. The variable domain in full, with the rest retrieved from reference TRBV18 and TRBJ2-1, is NAGVMQNPRHLVRRRGQEARLRCSPMKGHSHVYWYRQLPEEGLKFMVYLQKENIIDESGMPKERFSAEFPKEGPSILRIQQVVRGDSAAYFCASSPKLGLAGYNEQFFGPGTRLTVL.

J is TRBJ2-3 and V is TRBV5-4, with 9 bases matching TRBD2. The CDR3 length is 15 residues. Germline CDR1 reads SGHNT; CDR2 reads YYREEE (reference sequence). V gave up 4 bases and J gave up 1 base; unmatched junction bases: 4. The CDR3 DNA reads TGTGCCAGCAGCCTGACTAGCGGAGGCACAGATACGCAGTATTTT. Translating it yields CASSLTSGGTDTQYF.

The chain joins TRBV2 to TRBJ2-1, with 7 bases aligning to TRBD1. CDR1 and CDR2 from the germline V gene are SNHLY and FYNNEI. V was pared by 2 bases and J by 4 bases, with 5 bases of the junction left unmatched. The CDR3 is made up of 15 amino acids. CDR3 bases: TGTGCCAGCAGTGAACAGGGGGAGCTATACAATGAGCAGTTCTTC. It translates to CASSEQGELYNEQFF.

The chain carries TRBV6-2 or TRBV6-3 and TRBJ2-5; 14 nucleotides agree with TRBD2. The J segment lost 5 bases and the V segment lost 5 bases, leaving 7 bases of the junction unmatched. In germline, CDR1 is MNHEY, CDR2 SVGEGT. The CDR3 runs 16 residues. CDR3 sequence reads: CASSPGLAGASETQYF. The CDR3 coding sequence is TGTGCCAGCAGTCCGGGACTAGCGGGAGCGTCGGAGACCCAGTACTTC.

The chain carries TRBV19 and TRBJ1-6; D is undetermined. There are 16 residues in the CDR3. Germline V gene lookup returns CDR1 LNHDA and CDR2 SQIVND (reference sequence). Trimming left V 2 bases short and J 3 bases short, with 11 bases between. CDR3 coding DNA: TGTGCCAGTAGTATAACAGATATTTTCTATAATTCACCCCTCCACTTT. As protein: CASSITDIFYNSPLHF.

V usage is TRBV7-9 and J usage is TRBJ1-1; TRBD1 aligns across 8 bases. V lost 3 bases, J lost 0 bases, and 0 bases stayed unmatched. CDR1 and CDR2 from the germline V gene are SEHNR and FQNEAQ (reference sequence). The CDR3 has 14 amino acids. CDR3 nucleotides: TGTGCCAGCAGCTTGGGACAGGTGAACACTGAAGCTTTCTTT. This codes for CASSLGQVNTEAFF.

The V and J genes are TRBV7-8 and TRBJ2-6; no firm D call. Looked up from germline, CDR1 is SGHVS and CDR2 is FQNEAQ. This CDR3 has 15 amino acids. V lost 3 bases and J lost 0, with 6 bases in between. CDR3 in DNA: TGTGCCAGCAGCTTTACGGGCTCTGGGGCCAACGTCCTGACTTTC. It translates to CASSFTGSGANVLTF.